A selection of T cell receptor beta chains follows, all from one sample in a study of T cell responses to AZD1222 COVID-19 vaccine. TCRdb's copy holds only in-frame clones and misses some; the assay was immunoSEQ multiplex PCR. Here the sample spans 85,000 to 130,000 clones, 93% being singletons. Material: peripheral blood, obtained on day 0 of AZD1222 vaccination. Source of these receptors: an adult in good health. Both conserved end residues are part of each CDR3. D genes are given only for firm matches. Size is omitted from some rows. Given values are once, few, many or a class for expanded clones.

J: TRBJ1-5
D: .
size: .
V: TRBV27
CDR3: CASSPAVWVGQINQPQHF
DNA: TGTGCCAGCAGTCCGGCAGTTTGGGTAGGACAGATCAATCAGCCCCAGCATTTT

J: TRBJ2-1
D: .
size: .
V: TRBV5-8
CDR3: CASTTRQGNEQFF
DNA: TGTGCCAGCACCACCCGCCAGGGCAATGAGCAGTTCTTC

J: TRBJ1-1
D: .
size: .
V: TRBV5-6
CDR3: CASSLVVGGAFF
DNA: TGTGCCAGCAGCCTCGTCGTTGGAGGGGCTTTCTTT

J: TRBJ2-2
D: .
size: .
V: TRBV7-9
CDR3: CASSYSLVSKGELFF
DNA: TGTGCCAGCAGCTACTCTCTGGTTTCCAAGGGGGAGCTGTTTTTT

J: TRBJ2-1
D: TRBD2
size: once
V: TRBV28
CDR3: CASSFSGRARNEQFF
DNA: TGTGCCAGCAGTTTCAGCGGGAGGGCCCGTAATGAGCAGTTCTTC

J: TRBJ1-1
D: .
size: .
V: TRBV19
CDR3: CASSSFLGGSTEAFF
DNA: TGTGCCAGTAGTTCCTTTTTGGGGGGAAGTACTGAAGCTTTCTTT

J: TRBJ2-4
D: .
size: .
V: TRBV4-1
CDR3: CASSQDPGTRGDIQYF
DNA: TGCGCCAGCAGCCAAGATCCCGGGACAAGGGGGGACATTCAGTACTTC

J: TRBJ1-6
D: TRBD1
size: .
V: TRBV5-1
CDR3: CASSLAGQGTSSPLHF
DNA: TGCGCCAGCAGCCTGGCGGGACAGGGCACCAGTTCACCCCTCCACTTT

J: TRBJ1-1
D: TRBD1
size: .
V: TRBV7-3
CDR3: CASSASGTGEAFF
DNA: TGTGCCAGCAGCGCGTCCGGGACAGGTGAAGCTTTCTTT

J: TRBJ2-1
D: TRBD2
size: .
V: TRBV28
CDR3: CASSPEGLAGPNNEQFF
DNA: TGTGCCAGCAGTCCCGAGGGACTAGCGGGGCCCAACAATGAGCAGTTCTTC

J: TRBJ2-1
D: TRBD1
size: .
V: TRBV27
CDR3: CASSLGQTINEQFF
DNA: TGTGCCAGCAGTTTGGGACAGACCATCAATGAGCAGTTCTTC

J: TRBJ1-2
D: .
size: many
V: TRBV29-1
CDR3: CSVESGAGGYTF
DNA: TGCAGCGTTGAGTCAGGGGCAGGGGGCTACACCTTC

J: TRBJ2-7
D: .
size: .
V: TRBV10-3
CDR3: CAISSQGHEQYF
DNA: TGTGCCATCAGCTCACAGGGACACGAGCAGTACTTC

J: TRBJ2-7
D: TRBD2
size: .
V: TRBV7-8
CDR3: CASNPLAGGPYEQYF
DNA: TGTGCCAGCAACCCTCTAGCGGGAGGGCCCTACGAGCAGTACTTC

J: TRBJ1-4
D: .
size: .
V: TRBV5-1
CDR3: CASKGDSTNEKLFF
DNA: TGCGCCAGCAAGGGGGATTCGACTAATGAAAAACTGTTTTTT

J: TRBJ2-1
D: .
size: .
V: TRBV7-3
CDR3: CASSPYYASSYNEQFF
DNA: TGTGCCAGCAGCCCCTATTACGCCAGCTCCTACAATGAGCAGTTCTTC

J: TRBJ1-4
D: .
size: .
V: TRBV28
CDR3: CAARGEGTNEKLFF
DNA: TGTGCGGCCAGGGGAGAGGGGACTAATGAAAAACTGTTTTTT

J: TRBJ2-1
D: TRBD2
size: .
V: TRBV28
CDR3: CASSSGLALFEQFF
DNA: TGTGCCAGCAGTTCGGGACTAGCGCTCTTCGAGCAGTTCTTC

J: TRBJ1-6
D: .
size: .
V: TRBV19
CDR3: CASSIPGRQNSPLHF
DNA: TGTGCCAGTAGTATTCCGGGACGGCAGAATTCACCCCTCCACTTT

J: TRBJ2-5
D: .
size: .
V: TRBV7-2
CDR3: CASSLGSGTGQETQYF
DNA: TGTGCCAGCAGCTTAGGCAGCGGGACAGGCCAAGAGACCCAGTACTTC

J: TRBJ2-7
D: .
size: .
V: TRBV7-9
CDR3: CASAGGRNSYEQYF
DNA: TGTGCCAGCGCGGGCGGACGCAACTCCTACGAGCAGTACTTC

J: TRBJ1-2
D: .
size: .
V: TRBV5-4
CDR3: CASSGTGSALYGYTF
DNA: TGTGCCAGCAGTGGTACAGGTTCGGCACTCTATGGCTACACCTTC

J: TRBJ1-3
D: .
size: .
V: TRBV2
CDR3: CASRRGPLGGNTIYF
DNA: TGTGCCAGCAGGAGAGGGCCCCTCGGAGGAAACACCATATATTTT